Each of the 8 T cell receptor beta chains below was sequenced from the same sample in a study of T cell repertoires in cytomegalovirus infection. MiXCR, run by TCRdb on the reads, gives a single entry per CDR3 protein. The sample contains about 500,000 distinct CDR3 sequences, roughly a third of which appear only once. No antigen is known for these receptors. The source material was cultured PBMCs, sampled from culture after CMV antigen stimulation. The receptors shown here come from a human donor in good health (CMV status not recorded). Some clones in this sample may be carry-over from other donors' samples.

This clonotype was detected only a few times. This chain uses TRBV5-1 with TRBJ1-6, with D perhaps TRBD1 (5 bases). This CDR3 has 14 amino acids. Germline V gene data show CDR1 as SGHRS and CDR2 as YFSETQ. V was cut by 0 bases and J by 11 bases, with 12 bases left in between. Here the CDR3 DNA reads TGCGCCAGCAGCTTGGACAACCGGGGGGCACCCCTCCACTTT. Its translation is CASSLDNRGAPLHF.

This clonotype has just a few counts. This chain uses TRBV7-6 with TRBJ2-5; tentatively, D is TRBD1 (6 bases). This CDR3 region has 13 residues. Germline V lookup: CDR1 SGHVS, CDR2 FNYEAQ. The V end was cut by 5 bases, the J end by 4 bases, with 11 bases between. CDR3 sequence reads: CASSQTGTETQYF. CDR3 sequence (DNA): TGTGCCAGCAGCCAAACAGGGACAGAGACCCAGTACTTC.

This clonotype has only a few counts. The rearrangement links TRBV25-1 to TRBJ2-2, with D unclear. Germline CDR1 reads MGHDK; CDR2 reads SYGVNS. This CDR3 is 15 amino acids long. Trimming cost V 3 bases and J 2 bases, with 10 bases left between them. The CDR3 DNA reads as TGTGCCAGCAGTGATATATCGGCCAACACCGGGGAGCTGTTTTTT. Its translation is CASSDISANTGELFF. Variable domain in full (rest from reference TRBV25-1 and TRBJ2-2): EADIYQTPRYLVIGTGKKITLECSQTMGHDKMYWYQQDPGMELHLIHYSYGVNSTEKGDLSSESTVSRIRTEHFPLTLESARPSHTSQYLCASSDISANTGELFFGEGSRLTVL.

The CDR3 DNA reads TGCGCCAGCAGCGATGACGGGGACTATGGCTACACCTTC. It translates to CASSDDGDYGYTF. The chain combines TRBV5-1 with TRBJ1-2; D uncertain. V lost 4 bases to trimming and J lost 3 bases, with 10 bases between them. Per the germline V gene, CDR1 is SGHRS and CDR2 is YFSETQ. This CDR3 has 13 residues.

The CDR3 is CAIRGVAGEDTGELFF. The CDR3 DNA reads TGTGCCATCAGGGGAGTAGCGGGAGAGGACACCGGGGAGCTGTTTTTT. The chain employs TRBV10-3 and TRBJ2-2; TRBD2 aligns across 9 bases. V shed 6 bases and J 3 bases; nucleotides not matched to a gene: 8. The CDR3 is 16 residues long. Germline loops: CDR1 ENHRY, CDR2 SYGVKD.

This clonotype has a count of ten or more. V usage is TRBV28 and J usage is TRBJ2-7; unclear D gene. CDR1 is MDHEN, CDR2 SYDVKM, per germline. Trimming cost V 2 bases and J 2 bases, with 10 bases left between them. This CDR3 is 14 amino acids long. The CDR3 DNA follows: TGTGCCAGCAGTTTAGGCGGCCGCACCTACGAGCAGTACTTC. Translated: CASSLGGRTYEQYF.

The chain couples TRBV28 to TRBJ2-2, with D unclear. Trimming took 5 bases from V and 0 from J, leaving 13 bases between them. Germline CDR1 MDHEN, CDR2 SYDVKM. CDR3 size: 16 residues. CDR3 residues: CASSLPKDSNTGELFF. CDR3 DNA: TGTGCCAGCAGTCTACCCAAAGATTCGAACACCGGGGAGCTGTTTTTT. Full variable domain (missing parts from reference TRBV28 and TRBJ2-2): DVKVTQSSRYLVKRTGEKVFLECVQDMDHENMFWYRQDPGLGLRLIYFSYDVKMKEKGDIPEGYSVSREKKERFSLILESASTNQTSMYLCASSLPKDSNTGELFFGEGSRLTVL.

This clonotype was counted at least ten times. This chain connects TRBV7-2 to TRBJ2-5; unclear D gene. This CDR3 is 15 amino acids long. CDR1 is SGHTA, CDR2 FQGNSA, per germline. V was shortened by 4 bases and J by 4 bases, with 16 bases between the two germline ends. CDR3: CASSSHVVLAETQYF. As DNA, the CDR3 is TGTGCCAGCAGCTCTCACGTAGTTCTCGCAGAGACCCAGTACTTC.